This entry lists 7 T cell receptor beta chains sequenced from one sample in a study of T-cell memory formation after mild COVID-19. Via MiXCR, TCRdb re-called the 5' RACE reads, giving one row per CDR3 protein. The top ten clones hold roughly 7.8% of a sample with roughly 510,000 distinct CDR3 sequences, 15% to 20% of them seen once. Sample: PBMCs or a T cell subset sorted from them (not recorded which). The origin of the receptors is an adult woman who had mild COVID-19 (a few samples of this study predate the infection). Cell type and time point are not known.

There are many counts of this clonotype. The chain recombines TRBV11-3 with TRBJ2-1, with TRBD2 as a possible D gene (6 bases). The CDR3 totals 16 residues. Trimming removed 3 bases at V and 0 bases at J, with 12 bases between. The germline V gene encodes CDR1 SGHNT and CDR2 YENEEA. CDR3: CASSLARGSSYNEQFF. The CDR3 nucleotides are TGTGCCAGCAGCTTGGCTCGGGGGAGCTCCTACAATGAGCAGTTCTTC.

This chain links TRBV6-5 with TRBJ2-7; possibly TRBD1 for D (5 bases). V shed 6 bases and J shed 2 bases, with 14 bases lying between them. Per germline, CDR1 MNHEY and CDR2 SVGAGI. The CDR3 extends over 14 amino acids. CDR3 in DNA: TGTGCCAGCAGAGGTAGGACACCCGCCTACGAGCAGTACTTC. Its translation: CASRGRTPAYEQYF.

The chain has TRBV12-3 or TRBV12-4 and TRBJ1-3; D is uncertain. Between the trimmed V and J ends, which lost 3 bases and 4 bases, there was a span of 16 bases. The CDR3 sequence is 16 residues long. CDR3 loop: CASSLEGGGIGNTIYF. In DNA form, the CDR3 reads TGTGCCAGCAGTTTGGAGGGAGGTGGGATAGGAAACACCATATATTTT.

The chain joins TRBV2 to TRBJ2-3, with 8 bases matching TRBD2. The CDR3 loop spans 16 amino acids. The ends lost 2 bases at V and 1 base at J; junction bases unmatched: 5. Germline assignment: CDR1 SNHLY and CDR2 FYNNEI. CDR3 sequence: CASSELTLAGTDTQYF. CDR3 DNA: TGTGCCAGCAGTGAATTGACACTAGCGGGCACAGATACGCAGTATTTT.

The gene calls are TRBV29-1 and TRBJ2-1; D is perhaps TRBD1 (6 bases). CDR1 is SQVTM, CDR2 ANQGSEA, per germline. CDR3 length: 16 residues. Trimming left V 0 bases short and J 0 bases short, with 12 bases between. As DNA, the CDR3 is TGCAGCGTTGAAGATCGGGACATGAGCTCCTACAATGAGCAGTTCTTC. This sequence encodes CSVEDRDMSSYNEQFF.

CDR3: CASSRLGGFYNEQFF. CDR3 in DNA: TGTGCCAGCAGTAGACTCGGGGGCTTTTACAATGAGCAGTTCTTC. J is TRBJ2-1 and V is TRBV12-3 or TRBV12-4, with D possibly called TRBD1 or TRBD2 (6 bases each). Between the trimmed V and J ends, which lost 5 bases and 4 bases, there was a span of 15 bases. The CDR3 contains 15 residues.

The J gene is TRBJ2-2, the V gene TRBV5-4, with D perhaps matching TRBD1 or TRBD2 (6 bases each). V lost 0 bases and J 3 bases, leaving 21 bases between the germline ends. The germline gives CDR1 SGHNT, CDR2 YYREEE (reference sequence). The CDR3 has 19 residues. This CDR3 is CASSLGGARTTPDTGELFF. The CDR3 bases are TGTGCCAGCAGCTTGGGGGGGGCACGGACGACCCCGGACACCGGGGAGCTGTTTTTT. Variable domain in full (rest from reference TRBV5-4 and TRBJ2-2): ETGVTQSPTHLIKTRGQQVTLRCSSQSGHNTVSWYQQALGQGPQFIFQYYREEENGRGNFPPRFSGLQFPNYSSELNVNALELDDSALYLCASSLGGARTTPDTGELFFGEGSRLTVL.